Below are 7 T cell receptor beta chains sequenced from a single sample in a study of tumor and adjacent non-tumor tissue in lung cancer. TCRbeta libraries were built with three rounds of nested PCR, modified from ARM-PCR. Each CDR3 protein is one row after TCRdb ran MiXCR on the multiplex PCR reads. The table shows over 110,000 distinct CDR3 sequences, with roughly 70% occurring only once. RNA was extracted from bulk tissue without any cell sorting. Sequencing was performed on lung tumor tissue. These receptors all come from a man between 60 and 75 years old with small cell lung cancer.

Notes on this clonotype: Relative to the germline gene, one junction end is altered; a read error may explain this. The gene calls are TRBV6-5 and TRBJ2-1; 8 nucleotides agree with TRBD2. Germline-derived CDR1 and CDR2 are MNHEY and SVGAGI. The CDR3 runs to 17 residues. The DNA of the CDR3 is TGTGCCGGCAGTTATCGTCGGGGGCTAGCGGGCTACAATGAGCAGTTCTTT. Protein sequence: CAGSYRRGLAGYNEQFF.

The rearrangement joins TRBV20-1 to TRBJ2-1, with D possibly matching TRBD2 (6 bases). The CDR3 consists of 14 residues. Germline V gene lookup returns CDR1 DFQATT and CDR2 SNEGSKA (reference sequence). The V end was cut by 6 bases, the J end by 4 bases, with 16 bases between. CDR3 DNA: TGCAGTGCCAGAAGTAGGAGGGTTTACAATGAGCAGTTCTTC. Residues: CSARSRRVYNEQFF.

V usage is TRBV29-1 and J usage is TRBJ2-3, with 8 bases aligning to TRBD1. This CDR3 has 14 amino acids. Germline V lookup: CDR1 SQVTM, CDR2 ANQGSEA. This chain's CDR3 is CSARTGSSSGTQYF. In nucleotides, the CDR3 is TGCAGTGCAAGGACAGGGAGTTCCTCAGGTACGCAGTATTTT.

This clonotype was detected only a few times. A read error may account for a junction end that differs from germline. This chain connects TRBV6-5 to TRBJ1-2; 7 nucleotides line up with TRBD1. CDR3 length: 15 amino acids. Germline CDR1 is MNHEY and CDR2 is SVGAGI. The CDR3 is CASTPQGGASDGYAF. CDR3 nucleotides: TGTGCCAGCACCCCCCAGGGGGGGGCTAGCGATGGCTACGCCTTC.

A remark on this clonotype: One end of the junction is discordant with germline, which a read error may explain. The CDR3 reads CCVELAGTDTQYF. The CDR3 region has the DNA TGCTGCGTTGAACTAGCTGGCACAGATACGCAGTATTTT. The chain employs TRBV29-1 and TRBJ2-3; a possible D gene is TRBD2 (6 bases). This CDR3 has 13 amino acids. Germline V gene data show CDR1 as SQVTM and CDR2 as ANQGSEA.

This clonotype was recorded many times. The chain recombines TRBV6-5 with TRBJ2-2, with unresolved D. Trimming stripped 5 bases from V and 6 bases from J, with 7 bases between. Germline CDR1 MNHEY, CDR2 SVGAGI. The CDR3 totals 12 residues. Here the CDR3 reads CASSTWAGELFF. The CDR3 DNA reads TGTGCCAGCAGTACCTGGGCCGGGGAGCTGTTTTTT.

This clonotype was detected ten times or more. The J gene is TRBJ2-3, the V gene TRBV6-6; 7 nucleotides align to TRBD2. The V segment lost 7 bases and the J segment 7 bases; nucleotides outside the gene matches: 17. Germline values: CDR1 MNHNY, CDR2 SVGAGI (reference sequence). The CDR3 spans 16 residues. The CDR3 coding sequence is TGTGCCAGCACCCGCGGACTACCGGAGGGAGGGTATACGCAGTATTTT. Amino acid sequence: CASTRGLPEGGYTQYF.